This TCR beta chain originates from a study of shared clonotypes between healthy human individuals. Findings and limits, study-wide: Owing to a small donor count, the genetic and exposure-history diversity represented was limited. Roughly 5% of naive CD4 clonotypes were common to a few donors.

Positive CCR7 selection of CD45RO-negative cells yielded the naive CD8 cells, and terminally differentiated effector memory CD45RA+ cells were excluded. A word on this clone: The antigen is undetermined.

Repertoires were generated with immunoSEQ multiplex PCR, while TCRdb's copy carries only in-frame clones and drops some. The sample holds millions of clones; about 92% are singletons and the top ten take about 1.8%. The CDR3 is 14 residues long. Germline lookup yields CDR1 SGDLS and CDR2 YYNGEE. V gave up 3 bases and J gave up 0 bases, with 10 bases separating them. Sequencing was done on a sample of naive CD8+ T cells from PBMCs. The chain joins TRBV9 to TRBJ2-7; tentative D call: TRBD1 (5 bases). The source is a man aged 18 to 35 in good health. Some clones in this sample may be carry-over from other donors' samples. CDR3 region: CASSAQGSSYEQYF. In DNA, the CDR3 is TGTGCCAGCAGCGCTCAGGGTAGCTCCTACGAGCAGTACTTC.